Shown below are 28 T cell receptor beta chains from a single sample sequenced in a study of graft-versus-host responses after intestinal transplantation. Here immunoSEQ multiplex PCR was the method, and the copy in TCRdb shows in-frame clones only, minus some. The sample has about 120,000 clones; 95% are singletons. No antigens are known for them. Specimen: unstimulated CD8+ T cells sorted from spleen or lymph node cells, collected before intestinal transplant. Receptors were obtained from a human donor who received an intestinal transplant.

This clone was detected once. This rearrangement joins TRBV28 to TRBJ2-3; D is tentatively TRBD1 or TRBD2 (7 bases each). The CDR3 sequence is 15 residues long. The germline gives CDR1 MDHEN, CDR2 SYDVKM. V dropped 6 bases and J dropped 2 bases, with 15 bases sitting between them. CDR3 amino acids: CASSPGGGFTDTQYF. In DNA, the CDR3 is TGTGCCAGCAGCCCAGGGGGGGGGTTCACAGATACGCAGTATTTT.

This clone was detected only once. J is TRBJ2-5 and V is TRBV7-9; TRBD2 matches at 13 bases. The DNA matches TRBJ2-7 better at its end, which makes the J call doubtful. The CDR3 has 15 residues. Germline CDR1 is SEHNR and CDR2 is FQNEAQ (reference sequence). CDR3 in DNA: TGTGCCAGCAGCAGCTGGACTAGCGGGAGAATCGAGCAGTACTTC. Its protein is CASSSWTSGRIEQYF.

The J gene is TRBJ2-7, the V gene TRBV7-6; no clear D gene. This CDR3 spans 13 amino acids. The ends were cut back, 3 bases at V and 2 bases at J, with 8 bases in the middle. The germline CDR1 and CDR2 sequences are SGHVS and FNYEAQ. CDR3 sequence (DNA): TGTGCCAGCAGCTTTGGCGGTACCTACGAGCAGTACTTC. Amino acid sequence: CASSFGGTYEQYF. Complete variable domain (other parts from reference TRBV7-6 and TRBJ2-7): GAGVSQSPRYKVTKRGQDVALRCDPISGHVSLYWYRQALGQGPEFLTYFNYEAQQDKSGLPNDRFSAERPEGSISTLTIQRTEQRDSAMYRCASSFGGTYEQYFGPGTRLTVT.

The rearrangement links TRBV7-9 to TRBJ2-7; D perhaps matches TRBD2 (7 bases). The V gene lost 5 bases and the J gene lost 7 bases, with 18 bases spanning the gap. The CDR3 consists of 14 residues. Germline loops: CDR1 SEHNR, CDR2 FQNEAQ (reference sequence). The CDR3 is CASSPWDYRGEQYF. CDR3 sequence (DNA): TGTGCCAGCAGCCCCTGGGACTATAGGGGGGAGCAGTACTTC.

The chain uses TRBV28 and TRBJ2-1; 8 nucleotides align to TRBD1. The CDR3 sequence is 16 residues long. J was trimmed by 2 bases and V by 4 bases; bases with no gene match: 7. Looked up from germline, CDR1 is MDHEN and CDR2 is SYDVKM. CDR3 sequence reads: CASSSQPGQAYNEQFF. CDR3 sequence (DNA): TGTGCCAGCAGTTCCCAACCGGGACAGGCCTACAATGAGCAGTTCTTC.

This chain joins TRBV2 and TRBJ1-4; weak D call: TRBD1 (5 bases). The length of the CDR3 is 11 residues. The germline V gene has CDR1 SNHLY and CDR2 FYNNEI. Trimming cost V 8 bases and J 15 bases, with 16 bases left between them. CDR3 in DNA: TGTGCCAGCCGTACGCGGACACGGGTGTTTTTT. This gives the protein CASRTRTRVFF. Variable domain in full (rest from reference TRBV2 and TRBJ1-4): EPEVTQTPSHQVTQMGQEVILRCVPISNHLYFYWYRQILGQKVEFLVSFYNNEISEKSEIFDDQFSVERPDGSNFTLKIRSTKLEDSAMYFCASRTRTRVFFGSGTQLSVL.

This chain's CDR3 is CASSPPGSLYYTF. The CDR3 region has the DNA TGTGCCAGCAGTCCCCCTGGCAGTCTGTACTACACCTTC. V and J are TRBV27 and TRBJ1-2; D gene uncertain. Germline V CDR1 and CDR2: MNHEY, SMNVEV (reference sequence). Trimming cost V 5 bases and J 10 bases, with 17 bases left between them. The CDR3 is made up of 13 amino acids.

This chain uses TRBV28 with TRBJ2-3, with D perhaps given as TRBD1 or TRBD2 (5 bases each). V lost 2 bases, J lost 6 bases, and 15 bases lay in between. The CDR3 consists of 15 residues. Germline lookup yields CDR1 MDHEN and CDR2 SYDVKM. The CDR3 region has the DNA TGTGCCAGCAGTTTAGGGGCTGGGGGTTTGGATACGCAGTATTTT. Encoded protein: CASSLGAGGLDTQYF.

The V and J genes are TRBV15 and TRBJ2-7; 7 bases fit TRBD1. Germline loops: CDR1 LNHNV, CDR2 YYDKDF (reference sequence). V dropped 3 bases and J dropped 5; count of bases not matched to a gene: 7. The length of the CDR3 is 14 residues. The CDR3 spells CATSSRQGSNEQYF. The CDR3 DNA reads TGTGCCACCAGCAGCAGACAGGGTTCCAACGAGCAGTACTTC.

The V call is TRBV7-9, the J call TRBJ2-7; 10 bases are shared with TRBD2. Germline assignment: CDR1 SEHNR and CDR2 FQNEAQ (reference sequence). Losses at the gene ends were 5 bases for V and 6 bases for J; bases not matched to a gene: 16. The CDR3 runs 17 residues. CDR3 residues: CASSVTPSGRAPSEQYF. CDR3 DNA: TGTGCCAGCAGCGTAACACCAAGCGGGAGGGCCCCCTCCGAGCAGTACTTC.

The chain employs TRBV2 and TRBJ1-1, with D perhaps matching TRBD1 (6 bases). The ends were cut back, 11 bases at V and 1 base at J, with 14 bases in the middle. The CDR3 covers 13 residues. Germline V gene lookup returns CDR1 SNHLY and CDR2 FYNNEI. CDR3 in amino acids: CAGKDRKNTEAFF. The CDR3 DNA reads as TGTGCCGGCAAGGACAGAAAGAACACTGAAGCTTTCTTT. The whole variable domain, filled in from reference TRBV2 and TRBJ1-1, reads EPEVTQTPSHQVTQMGQEVILRCVPISNHLYFYWYRQILGQKVEFLVSFYNNEISEKSEIFDDQFSVERPDGSNFTLKIRSTKLEDSAMYFCAGKDRKNTEAFFGQGTRLTVV.

V and J are TRBV7-6 and TRBJ2-1; maybe TRBD1 (6 bases). V was cut by 0 bases and J by 7 bases, with 16 bases left in between. This CDR3 has 16 amino acids. CDR1 is SGHVS and CDR2 is FNYEAQ in the germline V gene. The CDR3 here is CASSLADRGFGNEQFF. The CDR3 nucleotides are TGTGCCAGCAGCTTAGCGGACAGAGGGTTCGGGAATGAGCAGTTCTTC.

J is TRBJ2-7 and V is TRBV27; 7 bases are shared with TRBD1. With V trimmed by 2 bases and J by 3 bases, 7 bases remained unmatched. The germline V gene encodes CDR1 MNHEY and CDR2 SMNVEV (reference sequence). This CDR3 is built from 15 residues. CDR3: CASSLGQASNYEQYF. For the CDR3, the DNA is TGTGCCAGCAGTTTAGGACAGGCCTCCAACTACGAGCAGTACTTC.

The chain combines TRBV4-2 with TRBJ2-7, with a weak D call TRBD2 (5 bases). Germline V gives CDR1 LGHNA, CDR2 YNFKEQ. The CDR3 contains 15 residues. V was cut by 0 bases and J by 1 base, with 10 bases left in between. As DNA, the CDR3 is TGTGCCAGCAGCCAAGAGGACGGACTTTCCTACGAGCAGTACTTC. It yields the protein CASSQEDGLSYEQYF.

On this clone itself: This sample includes further DNA sequences coding for the same CDR3. The chain uses TRBV5-1 and TRBJ1-1, with a possible D match to TRBD1 (6 bases). Germline V gene lookup returns CDR1 SGHRS and CDR2 YFSETQ. CDR3 size: 13 residues. V shed 1 base and J shed 3 bases, with 7 bases lying between them. This chain's CDR3 is CASSLTGYTEAFF. The CDR3 DNA is TGCGCCAGCAGCTTGACAGGGTACACTGAAGCTTTCTTT.

The chain joins TRBV12-5 to TRBJ2-6, with TRBD1 matching over 9 bases. The CDR3 runs to 18 residues. Per germline, CDR1 LGHNT and CDR2 FRNRAP. The V gene end was trimmed by 0 bases and the J gene end by 2 bases; junction bases not matched to a gene: 5. CDR3 DNA: TGTGCTAGTGGTTTGGTACGGACAGGGGAAACTGGGGCCAACGTCCTGACTTTC. Translation gives CASGLVRTGETGANVLTF.

The CDR3 nucleotides are TGTGCCAGCAGCTTCGCGGACGGACTACAAGAGACCCAGTACTTC. It yields the protein CASSFADGLQETQYF. This chain connects TRBV5-5 to TRBJ2-5, with D perhaps matching TRBD2 (6 bases). V lost 2 bases and J lost 2, with 13 bases in between. CDR3 size: 15 residues. CDR1 is SGHKS, CDR2 YYEKEE, per germline (reference sequence).

The genes are TRBV13 and TRBJ2-5; D possibly corresponds to TRBD2 (7 bases). V lost 3 bases, J lost 4 bases, and 9 bases lay in between. The CDR3 length is 13 residues. Germline V lookup: CDR1 PRHDT, CDR2 FYEKMQ (reference sequence). The CDR3 is CASSFRGAETQYF. In DNA form, the CDR3 reads TGTGCCAGCAGCTTTCGGGGGGCAGAGACCCAGTACTTC.

The chain links TRBV19 to TRBJ2-7; no definite D call. Germline V gene data show CDR1 as LNHDA and CDR2 as SQIVND (reference sequence). The CDR3 loop spans 13 amino acids. Trimming shortened V by 3 bases and J by 0 bases, and 6 bases separated the two germline ends. Here the CDR3 DNA reads TGTGCCAGTAGTATGACGGTCTCCTACGAGCAGTACTTC. Its translation: CASSMTVSYEQYF.

V usage is TRBV30 and J usage is TRBJ2-3; the match to TRBD2 covers 9 bases. V was clipped by 0 bases and J by 5 bases; unmatched bases: 9. This CDR3 has 16 residues. Germline V gives CDR1 GTSNPN, CDR2 SVGIG (reference sequence). The CDR3 nucleotides read TGTGCCTGGAGTGTACCCCGGGTAGCGGGGGAAGATACGCAGTATTTT. Amino acid sequence: CAWSVPRVAGEDTQYF.

The chain uses TRBV7-9 and TRBJ1-1; D gene unclear. CDR1 is SEHNR and CDR2 is FQNEAQ in the germline V gene (reference sequence). The CDR3 covers 12 residues. Between the trimmed V and J ends, which lost 1 base and 0 bases, there was a span of 0 bases. Here the CDR3 reads CASSLVNTEAFF. The CDR3 DNA reads TGTGCCAGCAGCTTAGTGAACACTGAAGCTTTCTTT. The variable domain in full, completed from reference TRBV7-9 and TRBJ1-1, reads DTGVSQNPRHKITKRGQNVTFRCDPISEHNRLYWYRQTLGQGPEFLTYFQNEAQLEKSRLLSDRFSAERPKGSFSTLEIQRTEQGDSAMYLCASSLVNTEAFFGQGTRLTVV.

The J gene is TRBJ1-5, the V gene TRBV11-2; possibly TRBD1 for D (5 bases). The ends were cut back, 5 bases at V and 10 bases at J, with 15 bases in the middle. Germline CDR1 is SGHAT and CDR2 is FQNNGV. This CDR3 region has 13 residues. CDR3: CASSRSPGGPQHF. The CDR3 DNA follows: TGTGCCAGCAGCCGCTCGCCGGGGGGACCCCAGCATTTT.

The V and J genes are TRBV7-2 and TRBJ2-2; 8 bases are a match to TRBD2. The CDR3 loop spans 15 amino acids. Looked up from germline, CDR1 is SGHTA and CDR2 is FQGNSA. The trim removed 5 bases at V and 5 bases at J, leaving 7 bases unmatched. DNA of the CDR3: TGTGCCAGCAGCCTCCAGCGGGAGAGAACCGGGGAGCTGTTTTTT. It specifies CASSLQRERTGELFF.

The chain combines TRBV5-5 with TRBJ1-1; D remains ambiguous. Germline V gene data show CDR1 as SGHKS and CDR2 as YYEKEE (reference sequence). There are 13 residues in the CDR3. Trimming left V 6 bases short and J 1 base short, with 10 bases between. The CDR3 here is CASTGTTNTEAFF. Written as DNA, the CDR3 is TGTGCCAGCACCGGTACAACGAACACTGAAGCTTTCTTT. The full variable domain, rest sourced from reference TRBV5-5 and TRBJ1-1, is DAGVTQSPTHLIKTRGQQVTLRCSPISGHKSVSWYQQVLGQGPQFIFQYYEKEERGRGNFPDRFSARQFPNYSSELNVNALLLGDSALYLCASTGTTNTEAFFGQGTRLTVV.

This chain connects TRBV20-1 to TRBJ2-7; D is uncertain. V was trimmed by 2 bases and J by 3 bases, leaving 5 bases between them. CDR3 size: 11 residues. From germline, CDR1 is DFQATT and CDR2 SNEGSKA (reference sequence). The CDR3 DNA sequence: TGCAGTGCTAGAAGCGACTACGAGCAGTACTTC. It yields the protein CSARSDYEQYF.

The chain recombines TRBV4-2 with TRBJ2-7; D is uncertain. From germline, CDR1 is LGHNA and CDR2 YNFKEQ. With 0 bases removed from V and 5 bases from J, the gap between germline ends came to 11 bases. This CDR3 contains 14 residues. The CDR3, as DNA: TGTGCCAGCAGCCAAGAAATCGAGGCTGACGAGCAGTACTTC. Amino acid sequence: CASSQEIEADEQYF.

The rearrangement uses TRBV6-1 and TRBJ2-1, with a possible D match to TRBD1 (5 bases). V lost 5 bases, J lost 7 bases, and 15 bases lay in between. CDR3 size: 14 residues. The germline V gene encodes CDR1 MNHNS and CDR2 SASEGT. This chain's CDR3 is CASSPPHQGNEQFF. CDR3 coding DNA: TGTGCCAGCAGTCCACCTCACCAGGGAAATGAGCAGTTCTTC.

The V call is TRBV14, the J call TRBJ2-3, with D unresolved. Germline loops: CDR1 SGHDN, CDR2 FVKESK. The ends were cut back, 1 base at V and 4 bases at J, with 6 bases in the middle. This CDR3 comprises 13 residues. The CDR3 here is CASSQVEADTQYF. The DNA of the CDR3 is TGTGCCAGCAGCCAAGTTGAAGCAGATACGCAGTATTTT.